A selection of T cell receptor beta chains follows, all from one sample in a study of blood T cell repertoires in COVID-19. The protocol was immunoSEQ multiplex PCR, while the TCRdb copy is restricted to in-frame clones and leaves out a portion. This table holds about 51,000 clones, around 84% found once. What was sequenced was peripheral blood. All receptors come from a man older than 75 with active COVID-19. Each CDR3 is given with its conserved first and last residue. The D gene is left open where the match is weak. A row's size may be missing; if present it is once, few, many or a size class.

d_call	v_call	clone_size	j_call	cdr3_nt	cdr3_aa
TRBD2	TRBV7-3	few	TRBJ2-3	TGTGCCAGCAGCCCATCCGGGGGACTAGCGTCCCGGGGAATCACAGATACGCAGTATTTT	CASSPSGGLASRGITDTQYF
.	TRBV7-3	.	TRBJ1-5	TGTGCCAGCAGCTCGGGGGGGTTACAGCCCCAGCATTTT	CASSSGGLQPQHF
.	TRBV5-6	.	TRBJ2-5	TGTGCCAGCAGCTTCGTCACACAGGAGACCCAGTACTTC	CASSFVTQETQYF
.	TRBV5-1	.	TRBJ2-3	TGCGCCAGCAGGGACCCCCAGGGTGCAGATACGCAGTATTTT	CASRDPQGADTQYF
.	TRBV28	.	TRBJ1-1	TGTGCCAGCACCACCCCCGGGAGGGTATCGGACACTGAAGCTTTCTTT	CASTTPGRVSDTEAFF
.	TRBV7-2	.	TRBJ1-2	TGTGCCAGCAGCTTCGACAGGATCTATGGCTACACCTTC	CASSFDRIYGYTF
.	TRBV7-8	few	TRBJ2-7	TGTGCCAGCAGCCCGAGTCTTTTGGGACAATCCTACGAGCAGTACTTC	CASSPSLLGQSYEQYF
TRBD2	TRBV2	once	TRBJ2-1	TGTGCCAGCAGGGAACTAGCGGGAGGCTCCTACAATGAGCAGTTCTTC	CASRELAGGSYNEQFF
TRBD2	TRBV5-1	.	TRBJ2-5	TGCGCCAGCAGCCCTAGACTAGCAGAAGAGACCCAGTACTTC	CASSPRLAEETQYF
.	TRBV10-2	.	TRBJ2-2	TGCGCCAGCACTCAACTAGTCACCGGGGAGCTGTTTTTT	CASTQLVTGELFF
TRBD1	TRBV9	.	TRBJ2-7	TGTGCCAGCAGCCGCTCCGGGACAGGTTCCTACGAGCAGTACTTC	CASSRSGTGSYEQYF
TRBD2	TRBV11-2	few	TRBJ2-2	TGTGCCAGCAGCTTATTTACTAGCGGGAGGGACGGGGAGCTGTTTTTT	CASSLFTSGRDGELFF
.	TRBV19	.	TRBJ2-2	TGTGCCAGTAGGGGCCTTGGGGGGGAGCTGTTTTTT	CASRGLGGELFF
.	TRBV21-1	.	TRBJ2-1	TGTGCCAGCAGCAAAGTCTCATACTTCTACAATGAGCAGTTCTTC	CASSKVSYFYNEQFF
.	TRBV5-1	.	TRBJ2-3	TGCGCCAGCCTGAGCGGGCTTAGCACAGATACGCAGTATTTT	CASLSGLSTDTQYF
.	TRBV27	.	TRBJ1-4	TGTGCCAGCAGTCAGCATCGCCCACGGGGGGGTGGGAATGAAAAACTGTTTTTT	CASSQHRPRGGGNEKLFF
TRBD1	TRBV12-3/TRBV12-4	.	TRBJ2-7	TGTGCCAGCACCACGGACAGGGAAGGAGAGCAGTACTTC	CASTTDREGEQYF
TRBD2	TRBV4-1	once	TRBJ2-1	TGCGCCAGCAGCCTGCTACTGGGACTAGCGGGGGGGGATGAGCAGTTCTTC	CASSLLLGLAGGDEQFF
TRBD1	TRBV5-1	once	TRBJ2-1	TGCGCCAGCAGCTTACTCGACAGGGTCGGGGACAATGAGCAGTTCTTC	CASSLLDRVGDNEQFF
TRBD1	TRBV13	once	TRBJ2-3	TGTGCCAGCAGCCCCCGGGACAGGGGCACAGATACGCAGTATTTT	CASSPRDRGTDTQYF
.	TRBV19	.	TRBJ1-5	TGTGCCAGTAGTAGAACAGGGAATCTAGGTCAGCCCCAGCATTTT	CASSRTGNLGQPQHF
.	TRBV28	.	TRBJ1-2	TGTGCCAGCAGTCCACAGGGAAGCAGGCATGGCTACACCTTC	CASSPQGSRHGYTF
TRBD2	TRBV9	.	TRBJ2-1	TGTGCCAGCAGCGTTGGCGGGAGAAACGACAATGAGCAGTTCTTC	CASSVGGRNDNEQFF
.	TRBV4-1	.	TRBJ2-5	TGCGCCAGCAGCCAAGAATACAGGGAAGAGACCCAGTACTTC	CASSQEYREETQYF
TRBD2	TRBV27	few	TRBJ2-5	TGTGCCAGCAGTTGGGCCCCCGGGACTAGCGCCCCGATAAGCCAAGAGACCCAGTACTTC	CASSWAPGTSAPISQETQYF
TRBD2	TRBV5-6	once	TRBJ2-1	TGTGCCAGCAGCTTTATGCTAGCGGGGAGCAATGAGCAGTTCTTC	CASSFMLAGSNEQFF
.	TRBV11-2	.	TRBJ2-1	TGTGCCAGCAGCTCTCCCAGGCGGGGGCAAGGTGAGCAGTTCTTC	CASSSPRRGQGEQFF
TRBD1	TRBV5-1	.	TRBJ2-7	TGCGCCAGCAGCCCCGGGACAGGGACCTACGAGCAGTACTTC	CASSPGTGTYEQYF
.	TRBV28	.	TRBJ1-1	TGTGCCAGCAGTTCAACACGTAACAGGGTCACTGAAGCTTTCTTT	CASSSTRNRVTEAFF
.	TRBV9	.	TRBJ1-4	TGTGCCAGCAGCGTAGCTGGAGGTAATGAAAAACTGTTTTTT	CASSVAGGNEKLFF
.	TRBV10-3	.	TRBJ1-1	TGTGCCATCAGTGTAAAGGAGACCAACACTGAAGCTTTCTTT	CAISVKETNTEAFF
.	TRBV11-2	.	TRBJ2-1	TGTGCCAGCAGCTTACGAACGGATGAGCAGTTCTTC	CASSLRTDEQFF
TRBD1	TRBV7-3	once	TRBJ2-3	TGTGCCAGCAGCTTAATGCTGGGACAGGGGTTCGGGTCGGCGGGAGAGGGCACAGATACGCAGTATTTT	CASSLMLGQGFGSAGEGTDTQYF
.	TRBV12-3/TRBV12-4	.	TRBJ2-1	TGTGCCAGCAGTTTCGGCTCCGGGGGGTTCTTC	CASSFGSGGFF
TRBD1	TRBV25-1	.	TRBJ2-7	TGTGCCAGTAGAAAACGCCGGGACAGGGCTACCTACGAGCAGTACTTC	CASRKRRDRATYEQYF
.	TRBV2	once	TRBJ1-5	TGTGCCAGCACGAGGATAGGCAATCAACCCCAGCATTTT	CASTRIGNQPQHF
.	TRBV6-5	.	TRBJ1-1	TGTGCCAGCAGTTCCCTCCACAGGGAACTTGGAGATGAAGCTTTCTTT	CASSSLHRELGDEAFF
.	TRBV4-2	.	TRBJ2-6	TGTGCCAGCAGTAGAGGTGTGGAAGGTGGGGCCAACGTCCTGACTTTC	CASSRGVEGGANVLTF
TRBD1	TRBV5-5	.	TRBJ2-7	TGTGCCAGCAGCATTCGGACAGGGGGCTTCGAGCAGTACTTC	CASSIRTGGFEQYF
TRBD2	TRBV4-3	.	TRBJ2-1	TGCGCCAGCAGCCAAGTGGCGGGAGGCAATGAGCAGTTCTTC	CASSQVAGGNEQFF
.	TRBV6-5	.	TRBJ1-6	TGTGCCAGCCGTTTCGGCCCGGAGAATTCACCCCTCCACTTT	CASRFGPENSPLHF
.	TRBV20-1	.	TRBJ1-2	TGCAGTGCCGCAAGGGAGTTTGGCTACACCTTC	CSAAREFGYTF
.	TRBV7-2	.	TRBJ2-1	TGTGCCAGCAGCCCATTCTCAGGCCTCAATGAGCAGTTCTTC	CASSPFSGLNEQFF
TRBD1	TRBV7-2	.	TRBJ2-7	TGTGCCAGCAGTTCTACCGGGACAGTCTCCTACGAGCAGTACTTC	CASSSTGTVSYEQYF
.	TRBV30	.	TRBJ2-4	TGTGCCCGCTCAGGGACACCTCAAAACATTCAGTACTTC	CARSGTPQNIQYF
TRBD2	TRBV7-6	.	TRBJ2-1	TGTGCCAGCAGCCCTAGCGGTTATGCCTACAATGAGCAGTTCTTC	CASSPSGYAYNEQFF
TRBD1	TRBV7-9	.	TRBJ2-3	TGTGCCAGCAGCTTAGACCCGGGACAGAGTTCATCAGATACGCAGTATTTT	CASSLDPGQSSSDTQYF
.	TRBV19	.	TRBJ1-5	TGTGCCAGTAGTATAATCGGCAACGACTATAGCAATCAGCCCCAGCATTTT	CASSIIGNDYSNQPQHF
TRBD1	TRBV3-1/TRBV3-2	.	TRBJ2-6	TGTGCCAGCAGCCGACAGGGGTCTGGGGCCAACGTCCTGACTTTC	CASSRQGSGANVLTF
.	TRBV6-1	.	TRBJ2-1	TGTGCCAGCAGTGAACACCCCACAGAGACCTCCTACAATGAGCAGTTCTTC	CASSEHPTETSYNEQFF
TRBD1	TRBV11-2	.	TRBJ2-5	TGTGCCAGCAGCTCCTACAGGGGCGTGGAAGAGACCCAGTACTTC	CASSSYRGVEETQYF
.	TRBV14	.	TRBJ2-1	TGTGCCAGCAGCCAGCTCCTCGGGAATGAGCAGTTCTTC	CASSQLLGNEQFF
TRBD2	TRBV4-3	.	TRBJ2-7	TGCGCCAGCAGCCAAGGGCTAGCGGGAGACTACGAGCAGTACTTC	CASSQGLAGDYEQYF
TRBD1	TRBV2	.	TRBJ2-7	TGTGCCAGCAGTAGACAGGGGGACGAGCAGTACTTC	CASSRQGDEQYF
TRBD2	TRBV5-1	.	TRBJ2-7	TGCGCCAGCAGGTCTAGCGGGATCTACGAGCAGTACTTC	CASRSSGIYEQYF
TRBD2	TRBV5-1	.	TRBJ2-4	TGCGCCAGCAGCTTAGCGGGAGTAGCCAAAAACATTCAGTACTTC	CASSLAGVAKNIQYF
.	TRBV7-2	.	TRBJ2-7	TGTGCCAGCAGCTTAGCCCTGACAGGCCCCTACGAGCAGTACTTC	CASSLALTGPYEQYF
.	TRBV28	.	TRBJ2-3	TGTGCCAGCAGTTCCTTCAGAGACTACCGGGCCACAGATACGCAGTATTTT	CASSSFRDYRATDTQYF